The 27 T cell receptor beta chains below come from one sample, sequenced in a study of blood T cell repertoires in COVID-19. Sequencing was performed with immunoSEQ multiplex PCR; in TCRdb, only in-frame clones are kept and a portion is missing. The table shows about 310,000 clones, with 90% occurring only once. The specimen was peripheral blood. The receptors derive from a woman aged 35 to 49 with COVID-19, enrolled during active disease.

The chain uses TRBV10-3 and TRBJ1-1; 7 nucleotides match TRBD1. This CDR3 is built from 13 residues. V was clipped by 7 bases and J by 4 bases; unmatched bases: 6. Germline assignment: CDR1 ENHRY and CDR2 SYGVKD. The CDR3 nucleotides are TGTGCCATCACCGGGACAGCTGGCACTGAAGCTTTCTTT. It yields the protein CAITGTAGTEAFF.

This clone was observed once. The chain couples TRBV5-4 to TRBJ2-7, with D unclear. CDR3 length equals 14 residues. V was trimmed by 4 bases and J by 1 base, leaving 12 bases between them. CDR1 is SGHNT, CDR2 YYREEE, per germline (reference sequence). The CDR3 region is CASSTATGSYEQYF. Written as DNA, the CDR3 is TGTGCCAGCAGCACCGCTACCGGGTCCTACGAGCAGTACTTC.

V gene TRBV7-2 combines with J gene TRBJ1-5; D is ambiguous. Germline V CDR1 and CDR2: SGHTA, FQGNSA. Trimming left V 5 bases short and J 7 bases short, with 15 bases between. The CDR3 has 14 amino acids. CDR3 sequence reads: CASSRGGLGQPQHF. CDR3 DNA sequence: TGTGCCAGCAGCCGGGGAGGGTTGGGGCAGCCCCAGCATTTT.

The V gene is TRBV4-1, the J gene TRBJ1-6, with a possible D match to TRBD1 (6 bases). Germline lookup yields CDR1 MGHRA and CDR2 YSYEKL. The CDR3 consists of 15 residues. Trimming removed 3 bases at V and 7 bases at J, with 13 bases between. The CDR3 nucleotides are TGCGCCAGCAGCCACCGGGACACCCAGAATTCACCCCTCCACTTT. Translating it yields CASSHRDTQNSPLHF.

This sequence joins TRBV5-1 and TRBJ2-7; TRBD1 matches at 9 bases. This CDR3 contains 15 residues. V lost 7 bases to trimming and J lost 3 bases; unmatched junction nucleotides: 11. Germline loops: CDR1 SGHRS, CDR2 YFSETQ. This CDR3 is CASHAGTGLRYEQYF. The CDR3 bases are TGCGCCAGCCACGCCGGGACAGGGCTTCGCTACGAGCAGTACTTC. The complete variable domain, with remaining parts taken from reference TRBV5-1 and TRBJ2-7, reads KAGVTQTPRYLIKTRGQQVTLSCSPISGHRSVSWYQQTPGQGLQFLFEYFSETQRNKGNFPGRFSGRQFSNSRSEMNVSTLELGDSALYLCASHAGTGLRYEQYFGPGTRLTVT.

This rearrangement joins TRBV15 to TRBJ1-3; D ambiguous. Germline V gene lookup returns CDR1 LNHNV and CDR2 YYDKDF (reference sequence). The CDR3 contains 15 residues. The V and J ends lost 0 bases and 1 base respectively, with 7 bases between them. CDR3 sequence: CATSRDSPSGNTIYF. In DNA, the CDR3 is TGTGCCACCAGCAGAGATTCCCCTTCTGGAAACACCATATATTTT.

The chain joins TRBV7-9 to TRBJ1-2, with 8 bases aligning to TRBD1. Trimming removed 9 bases from V and 4 bases from J; junction bases left unmatched: 7. Germline V gene lookup returns CDR1 SEHNR and CDR2 FQNEAQ (reference sequence). The CDR3 covers 13 residues. This chain's CDR3 is CASSPGTGYGYTF. CDR3 nucleotide sequence: TGTGCCAGTTCGCCCGGGACAGGCTATGGCTACACCTTC.

This sequence joins TRBV9 and TRBJ1-3; D may be TRBD1 (5 bases). Per germline, CDR1 SGDLS and CDR2 YYNGEE. This CDR3 is 16 amino acids long. V lost 4 bases, J lost 4 bases, and 18 bases lay in between. DNA of the CDR3: TGTGCCAGCAGCACATTTCACCAGGGCCCCGGAAACACCATATATTTT. Protein: CASSTFHQGPGNTIYF.

The chain carries TRBV6-2 or TRBV6-3 and TRBJ1-2, with D maybe TRBD1 (5 bases). Germline loops: CDR1 MNHEY, CDR2 SVGEGT. This CDR3 spans 15 amino acids. Trimming shortened V by 2 bases and J by 0 bases, and 10 bases separated the two germline ends. The CDR3 DNA follows: TGTGCCAGCAGTTACAGGGGTGATGCTAACTATGGCTACACCTTC. Its protein product is CASSYRGDANYGYTF.

The rearrangement links TRBV15 to TRBJ2-7; 8 nucleotides align to TRBD1. In germline, CDR1 is LNHNV, CDR2 YYDKDF (reference sequence). The CDR3 has 14 residues. Trimming removed 9 bases from V and 1 base from J; junction bases left unmatched: 8. The CDR3 loop reads CATSQDRASYEQYF. The CDR3 DNA reads as TGTGCCACTTCTCAGGACAGGGCTTCCTACGAGCAGTACTTC.

The V call is TRBV4-3, the J call TRBJ1-2; 9 nucleotides align to TRBD1. This CDR3 spans 16 amino acids. Trimming cost V 1 base and J 0 bases; bases outside gene matches: 3. Germline V gene sequence: CDR1 LGHNA, CDR2 YSLEER. DNA for the CDR3: TGCGCCAGCAGCCAAGGGGACAGGGATCCTAACTATGGCTACACCTTC. Protein: CASSQGDRDPNYGYTF.

The rearrangement links TRBV3-1 (or the pseudogene TRBV3-2) to TRBJ2-7; 10 bases are a match to TRBD1. CDR3 length: 14 amino acids. J gave up 5 bases and V 4 bases, and 5 bases lay outside the gene matches. CDR1 is LGHDT, CDR2 YNNKEL, per germline (reference sequence). CDR3 protein: CASSLRQGADEQYF. DNA for the CDR3: TGTGCCAGCAGCCTGCGACAGGGGGCTGACGAGCAGTACTTC.

The chain has TRBV28 and TRBJ1-5, with a possible D match to TRBD1 (5 bases). Germline V CDR1 and CDR2: MDHEN, SYDVKM. The CDR3 covers 14 residues. The V and J ends lost 2 bases and 7 bases respectively, with 12 bases between them. The CDR3 region has the DNA TGTGCCAGCAGTTTAGGACGGGGGGAACAGCCCCAGCATTTT. Its translation: CASSLGRGEQPQHF.

This clone has just a few counts. The chain carries TRBV6-2 or TRBV6-3 and TRBJ1-5; 7 bases agree with TRBD1. The CDR3 spans 19 residues. Germline V lookup: CDR1 MNHEY, CDR2 SVGEGT. V was clipped by 2 bases and J by 1 base; unmatched bases: 14. CDR3 sequence (DNA): TGTGCCAGCAGTTACACGGGGCGTTTCGTGACAGGGAGCAATCAGCCCCAGCATTTT. As protein: CASSYTGRFVTGSNQPQHF.

The chain couples TRBV28 to TRBJ1-4, with no clear D. With 4 bases removed from V and 6 bases from J, the gap between germline ends came to 18 bases. This CDR3 spans 16 amino acids. Germline values: CDR1 MDHEN, CDR2 SYDVKM. CDR3 sequence: CASSYWAGDYYEKLFF. In DNA, the CDR3 is TGTGCCAGCAGTTACTGGGCGGGAGATTATTATGAAAAACTGTTTTTT.

This chain links TRBV19 with TRBJ2-5; possible D gene TRBD1, 6 bases. The CDR3 is 14 residues long. The germline CDR1 and CDR2 sequences are LNHDA and SQIVND (reference sequence). V lost 6 bases and J lost 5, with 16 bases in between. The CDR3 DNA is TGTGCCAGTAGCATACCGGGACAAGGGGAGACCCAGTACTTC. It translates to CASSIPGQGETQYF.

The genes are TRBV2 and TRBJ2-1; 12 nucleotides align to TRBD2. This CDR3 has 15 residues. Losses at the gene ends were 4 bases for V and 4 bases for J; bases not matched to a gene: 2. Germline lookup yields CDR1 SNHLY and CDR2 FYNNEI. CDR3 in DNA: TGTGCCAGCAGTGGGACTAGCGGGGCTTACAATGAGCAGTTCTTC. Translated, it gives CASSGTSGAYNEQFF.

The gene calls are TRBV15 and TRBJ2-1, with D maybe TRBD1 (5 bases). Germline values: CDR1 LNHNV, CDR2 YYDKDF (reference sequence). The CDR3 spans 11 residues. With 5 bases removed from V and 10 bases from J, the gap between germline ends came to 9 bases. The CDR3 loop is CATSPGPEQFF. The CDR3 bases are TGTGCCACCAGCCCAGGGCCCGAGCAGTTCTTC. The full variable domain, in which reference TRBV15 and TRBJ2-1 provide the parts outside the CDR3, is DAMVIQNPRYQVTQFGKPVTLSCSQTLNHNVMYWYQQKSSQAPKLLFHYYDKDFNNEADTPDNFQSRRPNTSFCFLDIRSPGLGDTAMYLCATSPGPEQFFGPGTRLTVL.

The genes are TRBV27 and TRBJ2-5, with TRBD2 as a possible D gene (6 bases). The V gene lost 1 base and the J gene lost 4 bases, with 13 bases spanning the gap. CDR3 length: 15 residues. Germline V gene data show CDR1 as MNHEY and CDR2 as SMNVEV (reference sequence). The DNA for the CDR3 is TGTGCCAGCAGTTTATTGCCAGTGGGGGGAGAGACCCAGTACTTC. Its protein is CASSLLPVGGETQYF.

This clone was seen just once. This chain connects TRBV6-5 to TRBJ2-2; D is uncertain. CDR1 is MNHEY, CDR2 SVGAGI, per germline. V shed 2 bases and J shed 1 base, with 8 bases lying between them. The CDR3 runs to 15 residues. The CDR3 nucleotides are TGTGCCAGCAGTTACAGGCGGCTGAACACCGGGGAGCTGTTTTTT. Its protein product is CASSYRRLNTGELFF.

This sequence joins TRBV9 and TRBJ2-5, with 8 bases aligning to TRBD2. This CDR3 contains 16 residues. From germline, CDR1 is SGDLS and CDR2 YYNGEE. After removal of 0 bases from V and 4 bases from J, the junction contained 8 bases not matched to a gene. This CDR3 is CASSVVSGGQRETQYF. The CDR3 nucleotides are TGTGCCAGCAGCGTAGTCTCGGGGGGGCAAAGAGAGACCCAGTACTTC.

V is TRBV28 and J is TRBJ2-7; the match to TRBD1 covers 9 bases. V was clipped by 6 bases and J by 0 bases; unmatched bases: 3. Germline values: CDR1 MDHEN, CDR2 SYDVKM. This CDR3 contains 14 residues. CDR3 protein: CASRGQGSSYEQYF. The CDR3 bases are TGTGCCAGCAGGGGACAGGGATCCTCCTACGAGCAGTACTTC.

The chain combines TRBV9 with TRBJ2-4; maybe TRBD1 (5 bases). Trimming shortened V by 0 bases and J by 7 bases, and 14 bases separated the two germline ends. The CDR3 is 15 residues long. Germline V CDR1 and CDR2: SGDLS, YYNGEE. The CDR3 nucleotides read TGTGCCAGCAGCGTAGCTGACAGTGGAAGGAACATTCAGTACTTC. Translation: CASSVADSGRNIQYF.

This clone was observed a single time. The genes are TRBV28 and TRBJ1-4, with D perhaps TRBD1 (5 bases). In germline, CDR1 is MDHEN, CDR2 SYDVKM. CDR3 size: 16 residues. Trimming shortened V by 4 bases and J by 6 bases, and 18 bases separated the two germline ends. The DNA for the CDR3 is TGTGCCAGCAGTTCAAGCCACGGGGGAGGAGATGAAAAACTGTTTTTT. Its translation: CASSSSHGGGDEKLFF.

This chain links TRBV6-5 with TRBJ1-2; 7 bases map to TRBD1. This CDR3 region has 15 residues. J gave up 4 bases and V 6 bases, and 11 bases lay outside the gene matches. CDR1 is MNHEY and CDR2 is SVGAGI in the germline V gene. The CDR3 nucleotides are TGTGCCAGCAGCTCTCCCCGACAGGGCATCTATGGCTACACCTTC. Its protein product is CASSSPRQGIYGYTF.

The chain is built from TRBV7-9 and TRBJ2-2, with 7 bases lining up with TRBD1. The CDR3 spans 16 residues. After removal of 4 bases from V and 2 bases from J, the junction contained 7 bases not matched to a gene. Germline CDR1 is SEHNR and CDR2 is FQNEAQ (reference sequence). The CDR3 DNA reads as TGTGCCAGCAGCTCTCCTGGGACAGAAAACACCGGGGAGCTGTTTTTT. Translated: CASSSPGTENTGELFF.

The table lists this clone with a count of one. The chain recombines TRBV6-6 with TRBJ2-5; TRBD1 aligns across 10 bases. J lost 5 bases, V lost 2 bases, and 8 bases had no gene match. The CDR3 is 16 amino acids. Looked up from germline, CDR1 is MNHNY and CDR2 is SVGAGI (reference sequence). The CDR3 region has the DNA TGTGCCAGCAGTTACGGGGACAGGGGAGGGAAGGAGACCCAGTACTTC. Residues: CASSYGDRGGKETQYF.